A selection of T cell receptor beta chains follows, all from one sample in a study of shared clonotypes between healthy human individuals. Method: immunoSEQ multiplex PCR; TCRdb's copy keeps in-frame clones and lacks some. The sample shows 2 million or so clones, roughly 94% of them seen only once. The sample consisted of naive CD8+ T cells sorted from blood. Every receptor here comes from a man aged 18 to 35 in good health. The conserved cysteine and the conserved F or W are not part of the CDR3 here.

j_call,v_call,cdr3_aa
TRBJ1-2,TRBV14,ARPRDRESMSYGYT
TRBJ2-5,TRBV29-1,SVGGTQQETQY
TRBJ1-1,TRBV6-6,ASSYGQGSWSTEAF
TRBJ2-7,TRBV27,ASSLVGTGEEQY
TRBJ2-1,TRBV27,ASSLNSKHEQF
TRBJ2-7,TRBV27,ASSSVVRIYEQY
TRBJ1-5,TRBV6-6,ASSYAEGHQPQH
TRBJ2-7,TRBV19,ASSNRLASFEQY
TRBJ2-7,TRBV29-1,SVEDDTGPPYEQY
TRBJ2-7,TRBV15,ATSKVAYEQY
TRBJ1-4,TRBV11-2,ASSPGRNARTNEKLF
TRBJ2-7,TRBV4-3,ASSQDGQGTDGGAYEQY
TRBJ2-4,TRBV19,ASSIQGAKNIQY
TRBJ2-7,TRBV5-6,ASSFGQGIHEQY